The text below deals with one T cell receptor (beta chain). The repertoire was sequenced with immunoSEQ multiplex PCR; TCRdb's copy has only in-frame clones and lacks some. This sample has 150,000 or so clones, with more than 70% found just once. This sample stems from a study of blood T cell repertoires in COVID-19. CDR1 and CDR2 (germline): SGHNT, YYREEE (reference sequence). Trimming shortened V by 5 bases and J by 1 base, and 9 bases separated the two germline ends. This CDR3 is built from 13 residues. Living in 20 to 30 US areas, the participants were between 18 and 89 years of age. Recovered Cohort 3 donors showed two negative PCRs, clearance, or symptom resolution.

The chain joins TRBV5-4 to TRBJ1-1; D gene uncertain. The sample consisted of PBMCs or T cells enriched from blood (not recorded which). The TCR sequence derives from a man in his forties or fifties who had recovered from COVID-19. The chain's CDR3 is CASSLAGNTEAFF. The CDR3 DNA sequence: TGTGCCAGCAGTCTGGCTGGGAACACTGAAGCTTTCTTT.